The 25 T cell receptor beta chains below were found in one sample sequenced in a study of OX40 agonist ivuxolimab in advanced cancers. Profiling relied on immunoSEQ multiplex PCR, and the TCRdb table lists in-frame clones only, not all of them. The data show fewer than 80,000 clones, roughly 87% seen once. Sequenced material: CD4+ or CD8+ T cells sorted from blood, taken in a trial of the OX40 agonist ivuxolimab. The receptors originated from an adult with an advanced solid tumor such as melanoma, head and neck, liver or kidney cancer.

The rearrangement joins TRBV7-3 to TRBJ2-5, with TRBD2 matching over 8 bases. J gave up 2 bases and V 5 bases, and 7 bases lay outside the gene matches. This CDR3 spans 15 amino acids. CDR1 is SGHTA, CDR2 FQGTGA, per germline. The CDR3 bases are TGTGCCAGCAGCACGGGAGCGGGGGCACAAGAGACCCAGTACTTC. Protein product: CASSTGAGAQETQYF.

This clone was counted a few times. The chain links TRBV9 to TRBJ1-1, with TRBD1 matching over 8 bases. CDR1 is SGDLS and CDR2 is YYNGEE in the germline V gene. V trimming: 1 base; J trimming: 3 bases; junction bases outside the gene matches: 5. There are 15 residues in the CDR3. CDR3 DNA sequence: TGTGCCAGCAGCGTAAACAGGGGGTCGGACACTGAAGCTTTCTTT. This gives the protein CASSVNRGSDTEAFF.

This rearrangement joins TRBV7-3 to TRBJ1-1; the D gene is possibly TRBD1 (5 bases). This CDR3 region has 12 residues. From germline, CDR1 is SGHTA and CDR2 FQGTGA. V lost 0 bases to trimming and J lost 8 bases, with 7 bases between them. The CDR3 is CASSLTGVEAFF. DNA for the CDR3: TGTGCCAGCAGCTTAACAGGGGTGGAAGCTTTCTTT.

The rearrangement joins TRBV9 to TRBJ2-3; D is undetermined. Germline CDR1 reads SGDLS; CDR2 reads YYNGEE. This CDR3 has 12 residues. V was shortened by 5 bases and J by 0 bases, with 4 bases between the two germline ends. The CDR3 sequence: CASSQSTDTQYF. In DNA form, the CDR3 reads TGTGCCAGCAGTCAAAGCACAGATACGCAGTATTTT. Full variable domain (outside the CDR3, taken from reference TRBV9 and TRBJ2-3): DSGVTQTPKHLITATGQRVTLRCSPRSGDLSVYWYQQSLDQGLQFLIQYYNGEERAKGNILERFSAQQFPDLHSELNLSSLELGDSALYFCASSQSTDTQYFGPGTRLTVL.

The CDR3 protein is CASKGGVDGYTF. CDR3 bases: TGTGCCAGCAAGGGGGGGGTCGATGGCTACACCTTC. The chain employs TRBV27 and TRBJ1-2, with D tentatively TRBD1 (6 bases). This CDR3 is 12 amino acids long. Germline loops: CDR1 MNHEY, CDR2 SMNVEV (reference sequence). Trimming left V 7 bases short and J 6 bases short, with 12 bases between.

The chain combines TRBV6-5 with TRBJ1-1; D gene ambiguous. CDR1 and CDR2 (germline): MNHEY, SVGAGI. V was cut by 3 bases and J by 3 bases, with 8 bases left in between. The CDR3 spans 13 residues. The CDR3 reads CASSYSLDTEAFF. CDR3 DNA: TGTGCCAGCAGTTATTCGTTAGACACTGAAGCTTTCTTT.

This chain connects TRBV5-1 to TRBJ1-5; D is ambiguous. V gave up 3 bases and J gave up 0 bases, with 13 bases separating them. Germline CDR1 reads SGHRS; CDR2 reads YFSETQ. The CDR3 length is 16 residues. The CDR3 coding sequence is TGCGCCAGCAGCTCAGGACCGGATTATAGCAATCAGCCCCAGCATTTT. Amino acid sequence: CASSSGPDYSNQPQHF.

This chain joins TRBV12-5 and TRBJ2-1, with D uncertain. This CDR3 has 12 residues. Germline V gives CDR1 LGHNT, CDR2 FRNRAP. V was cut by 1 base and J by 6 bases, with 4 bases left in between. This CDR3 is CASGLDGNEQFF. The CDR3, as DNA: TGTGCTAGTGGTTTGGATGGCAATGAGCAGTTCTTC.

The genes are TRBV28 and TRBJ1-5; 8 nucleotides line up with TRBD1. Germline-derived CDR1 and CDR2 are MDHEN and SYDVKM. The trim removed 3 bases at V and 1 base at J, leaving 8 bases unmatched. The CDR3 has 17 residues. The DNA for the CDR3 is TGTGCCAGCAGTTTTGGACAGGGTAAGAGGAGCAATCAGCCCCAGCATTTT. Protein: CASSFGQGKRSNQPQHF.

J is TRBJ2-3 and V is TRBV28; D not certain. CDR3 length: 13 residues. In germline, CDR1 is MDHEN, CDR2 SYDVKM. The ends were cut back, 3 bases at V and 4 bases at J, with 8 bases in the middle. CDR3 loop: CASSFTLSDTQYF. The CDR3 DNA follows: TGTGCCAGCAGTTTCACCCTCTCAGATACGCAGTATTTT.

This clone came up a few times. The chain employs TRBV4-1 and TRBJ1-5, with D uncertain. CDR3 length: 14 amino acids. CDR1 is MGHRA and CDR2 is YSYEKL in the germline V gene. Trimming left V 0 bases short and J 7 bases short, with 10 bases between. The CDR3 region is CASSQEGSWQPQHF. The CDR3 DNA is TGCGCCAGCAGCCAAGAAGGGAGTTGGCAGCCCCAGCATTTT.

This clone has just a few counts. CDR3 DNA: TGTGCCAGCAGTTCCCCGGTTAGAGGGTGGAACGCACGGGGGGCTTTCTTT. Residues: CASSSPVRGWNARGAFF. The J gene is TRBJ1-1, the V gene TRBV28; tentative D call: TRBD1 (5 bases). The CDR3 runs to 17 residues. CDR1 is MDHEN, CDR2 SYDVKM, per germline. The V and J ends lost 4 bases and 11 bases respectively, with 29 bases between them. Full variable domain (missing parts from reference TRBV28 and TRBJ1-1): DVKVTQSSRYLVKRTGEKVFLECVQDMDHENMFWYRQDPGLGLRLIYFSYDVKMKEKGDIPEGYSVSREKKERFSLILESASTNQTSMYLCASSSPVRGWNARGAFFGQGTRLTVV.

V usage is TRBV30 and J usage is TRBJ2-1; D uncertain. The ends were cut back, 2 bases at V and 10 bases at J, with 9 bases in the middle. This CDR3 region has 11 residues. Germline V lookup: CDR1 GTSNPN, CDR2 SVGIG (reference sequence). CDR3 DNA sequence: TGTGCCTGGAGTCCCCCCGGCGAGCAGTTCTTC. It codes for CAWSPPGEQFF.

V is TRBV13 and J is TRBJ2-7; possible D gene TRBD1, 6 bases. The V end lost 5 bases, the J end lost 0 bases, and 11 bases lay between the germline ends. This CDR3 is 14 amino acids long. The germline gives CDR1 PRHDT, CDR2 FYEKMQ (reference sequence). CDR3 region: CASSRRGHSYEQYF. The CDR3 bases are TGTGCCAGCAGCCGCAGGGGCCACTCCTACGAGCAGTACTTC.

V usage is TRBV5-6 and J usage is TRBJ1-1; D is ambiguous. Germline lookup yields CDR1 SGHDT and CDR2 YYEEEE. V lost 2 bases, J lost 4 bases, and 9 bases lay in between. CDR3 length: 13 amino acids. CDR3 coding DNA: TGTGCCAGCAGCTTTGGGGTAGTCACTGAAGCTTTCTTT. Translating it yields CASSFGVVTEAFF.

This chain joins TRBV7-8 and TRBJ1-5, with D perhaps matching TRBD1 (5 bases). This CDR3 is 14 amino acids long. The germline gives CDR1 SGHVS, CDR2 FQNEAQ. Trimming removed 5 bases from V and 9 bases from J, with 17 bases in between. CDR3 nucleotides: TGTGCCAGCAGCCCGGACACCGCACTACGGCCCCAGCATTTT. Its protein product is CASSPDTALRPQHF.

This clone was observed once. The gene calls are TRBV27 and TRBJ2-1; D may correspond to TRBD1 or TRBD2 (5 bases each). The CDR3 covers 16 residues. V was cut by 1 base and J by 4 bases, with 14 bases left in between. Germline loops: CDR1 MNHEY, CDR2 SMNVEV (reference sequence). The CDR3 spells CASSLYGGANYNEQFF. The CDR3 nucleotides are TGTGCCAGCAGTTTATATGGGGGAGCTAATTACAATGAGCAGTTCTTC.

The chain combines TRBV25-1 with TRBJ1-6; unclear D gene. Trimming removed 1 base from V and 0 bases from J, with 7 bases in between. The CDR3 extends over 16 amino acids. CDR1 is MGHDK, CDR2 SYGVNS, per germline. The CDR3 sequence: CASSESVNSYNSPLHF. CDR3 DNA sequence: TGTGCCAGCAGTGAATCTGTCAACTCCTATAATTCACCCCTCCACTTT.

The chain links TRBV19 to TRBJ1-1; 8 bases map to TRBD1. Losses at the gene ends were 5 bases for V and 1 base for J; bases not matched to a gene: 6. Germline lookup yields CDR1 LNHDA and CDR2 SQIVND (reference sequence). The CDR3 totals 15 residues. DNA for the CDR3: TGTGCCAGTAGTTGGGGGGGGACAGGGAACACTGAAGCTTTCTTT. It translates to CASSWGGTGNTEAFF.

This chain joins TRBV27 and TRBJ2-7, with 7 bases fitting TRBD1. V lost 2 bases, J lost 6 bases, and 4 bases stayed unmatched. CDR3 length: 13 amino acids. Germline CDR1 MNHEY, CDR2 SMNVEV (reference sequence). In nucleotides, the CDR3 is TGTGCCAGCAGTTTAGCTACAGGGGTCGAGCAGTACTTC. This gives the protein CASSLATGVEQYF.

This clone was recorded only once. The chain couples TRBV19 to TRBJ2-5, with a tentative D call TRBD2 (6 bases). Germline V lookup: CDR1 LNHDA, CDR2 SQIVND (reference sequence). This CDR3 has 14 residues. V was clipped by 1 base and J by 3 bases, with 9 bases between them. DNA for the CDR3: TGTGCCAGTAGTATAGCCGGGGGTAAAGAGACCCAGTACTTC. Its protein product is CASSIAGGKETQYF.

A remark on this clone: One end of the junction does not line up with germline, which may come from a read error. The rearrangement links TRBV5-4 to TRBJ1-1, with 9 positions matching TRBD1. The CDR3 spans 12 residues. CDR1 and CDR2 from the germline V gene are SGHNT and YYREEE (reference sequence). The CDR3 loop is CASSSGTGPRAF. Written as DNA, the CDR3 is TGTGCCAGCAGCAGCGGGACAGGGCCCCGGGCCTTT.

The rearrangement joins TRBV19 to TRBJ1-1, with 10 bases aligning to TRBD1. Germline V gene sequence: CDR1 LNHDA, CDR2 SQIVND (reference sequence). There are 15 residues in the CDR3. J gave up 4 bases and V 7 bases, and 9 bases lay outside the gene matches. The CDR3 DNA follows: TGTGCCAGTACGCCAGACAGGGGGCATCTCACTGAAGCTTTCTTT. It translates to CASTPDRGHLTEAFF.

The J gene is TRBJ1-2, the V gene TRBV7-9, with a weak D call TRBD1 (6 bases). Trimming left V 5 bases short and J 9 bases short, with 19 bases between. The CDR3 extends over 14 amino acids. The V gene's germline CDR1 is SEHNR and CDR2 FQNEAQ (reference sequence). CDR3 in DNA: TGTGCCAGCAGCAATTCCTTGATGGACAGTAGCTACACCTTC. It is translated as CASSNSLMDSSYTF. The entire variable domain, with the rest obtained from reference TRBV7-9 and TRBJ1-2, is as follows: DTGVSQNPRHKITKRGQNVTFRCDPISEHNRLYWYRQTLGQGPEFLTYFQNEAQLEKSRLLSDRFSAERPKGSFSTLEIQRTEQGDSAMYLCASSNSLMDSSYTFGSGTRLTVV.

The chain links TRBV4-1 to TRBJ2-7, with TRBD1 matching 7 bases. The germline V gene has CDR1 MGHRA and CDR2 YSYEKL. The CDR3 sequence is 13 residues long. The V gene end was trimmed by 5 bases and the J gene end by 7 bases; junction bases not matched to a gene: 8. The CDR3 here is CASSDTGAGEQYF. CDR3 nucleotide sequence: TGCGCCAGCAGCGATACAGGGGCGGGTGAGCAGTACTTC.